This TCR beta chain came from a study of blood T cell repertoires in COVID-19. Study at large: Spain, Italy and the United States supplied samples that represented acute and convalescent COVID-19. T cells, B-cell-depleted T cells, or PBMCs provided the cDNA or gDNA that served as material.

Germline V CDR1 and CDR2: MNHEY, SVGEGT. Trimming pared 6 bases from V and 0 bases from J, leaving 21 bases between. The CDR3 sequence is 18 residues long. Authors' processing steps: Cell counts per sample came from amplifying reference gene primers. Profiling relied on immunoSEQ multiplex PCR, and the TCRdb table lists in-frame clones only, not all of them. The V and J calls and clone size come from that table; D and trimming were worked out from the DNA. The sample records roughly 300,000 clones, more than 75% being singletons. This sequence was found in a woman between 40 and 50 years old who had recovered from COVID-19. The material sequenced was peripheral blood. J is TRBJ1-5 and V is TRBV6-2 or TRBV6-3, with unresolved D. The CDR3 is CASSPRTVDGYSNQPQHF. The CDR3 nucleotides read TGTGCCAGCAGCCCGAGGACTGTTGACGGCTATAGCAATCAGCCCCAGCATTTT.